The present T cell receptor (beta chain) was sequenced within a study of CD8 T cells in Susac syndrome. This clonotype has a single count. Sequencing of TCR beta was undertaken in CD8+ and CD4+ T cells derived from blood. Reverse transcription of roughly 0.5 to 1 ug RNA was carried out with random hexamers. By means of immunoSEQ multiplex PCR, TCR beta CDR3 spanning 54 Vbeta and 13 Jbeta underwent amplification. TCRdb called the immunoSEQ multiplex PCR reads again in MiXCR, with one record for every CDR3 protein. The sample includes approximately 280,000 distinct CDR3 sequences, 85% of them seen just once. The V segment lost 6 bases and the J segment 9 bases; nucleotides outside the gene matches: 12. This CDR3 has 15 residues.

This sequence originates from a human donor with multiple sclerosis. This sequence joins TRBV12-3 or TRBV12-4 and TRBJ2-1; TRBD2 agrees at 9 bases. The sequenced sample consisted of CD8+ T cells from PBMCs. The CDR3 DNA reads as TGTGCCAGCAGCTTTGGGGGTAGCGGGAGTCTTGAGCAGTTCTTC. The encoded protein is CASSFGGSGSLEQFF.